A single sample gave rise to the 8 T cell receptor beta chains below, sequenced in a study of cytomegalovirus exposure and HLA in healthy donors. Generated by immunoSEQ multiplex PCR, the TCRdb table keeps only in-frame clones and is missing some. Of hundreds of thousands of clones listed, roughly 91% are singletons. The sample taken for sequencing was PBMCs. These TCRs come from a woman between 18 and 29 years old in good health and CMV-seropositive.

The chain carries TRBV23-1 and TRBJ1-2; possibly TRBD1 for D (6 bases). TRBV23-1 is reported as an ORF; its role is uncertain. Trimming removed 7 bases at V and 7 bases at J, with 16 bases between. CDR3 length equals 13 residues. CDR3 region: CASISTRGGGYTF. The DNA for the CDR3 is TGCGCCAGCATTTCTACTCGAGGGGGTGGCTACACCTTC.

The CDR3 DNA follows: TGTGCCACCAGCAGGGCCCCCATCCCTGGCTCCTACGAGCAGTACTTC. This gives the protein CATSRAPIPGSYEQYF. J is TRBJ2-7 and V is TRBV15; D ambiguous. The length of the CDR3 is 16 residues. Germline assignment: CDR1 LNHNV and CDR2 YYDKDF (reference sequence). The V end was cut by 3 bases, the J end by 0 bases, with 15 bases between.

This chain links TRBV27 with TRBJ1-5; 8 bases line up with TRBD1. The CDR3 runs 14 residues. Germline V gene sequence: CDR1 MNHEY, CDR2 SMNVEV (reference sequence). The junction had 6 bases not matched to a gene; V was cut back by 7 bases and J by 4 bases. CDR3 sequence: CASTTGGGNQPQHF. The CDR3 DNA reads as TGTGCCAGCACAACAGGGGGGGGGAATCAGCCCCAGCATTTT.

The chain uses TRBV7-9 and TRBJ2-7, with 8 bases fitting TRBD2. The CDR3 covers 14 residues. Losses at the gene ends were 7 bases for V and 6 bases for J; bases not matched to a gene: 11. Germline CDR1 reads SEHNR; CDR2 reads FQNEAQ (reference sequence). The CDR3 protein is CASTMAGGHGEQYF. Here the CDR3 DNA reads TGTGCCAGCACCATGGCGGGAGGACACGGCGAGCAGTACTTC.

The gene calls are TRBV6-5 and TRBJ2-3, with D tentatively TRBD2 (5 bases). This CDR3 region has 15 residues. Trimming left V 3 bases short and J 2 bases short, with 12 bases between. Per the germline V gene, CDR1 is MNHEY and CDR2 is SVGAGI. This CDR3 is CASSYSGSYTDTQYF. CDR3 bases: TGTGCCAGCAGTTATTCGGGAAGTTACACAGATACGCAGTATTTT.

The chain recombines TRBV2 with TRBJ1-3, with 7 bases identical to TRBD1. In germline, CDR1 is SNHLY, CDR2 FYNNEI. This CDR3 is 17 amino acids long. V gave up 6 bases and J gave up 0 bases; unmatched junction bases: 11. The CDR3 protein is CASSLTGQLNSGNTIYF. In DNA, the CDR3 is TGTGCCAGCAGCCTTACGGGACAGCTCAACTCTGGAAACACCATATATTTT.

The chain uses TRBV5-4 and TRBJ2-7; 10 bases line up with TRBD2. Germline CDR1 reads SGHNT; CDR2 reads YYREEE (reference sequence). This CDR3 is built from 14 residues. V gave up 0 bases and J gave up 6 bases; unmatched junction bases: 3. The CDR3 loop reads CASSLDSSGGEQYF. The CDR3 DNA follows: TGTGCCAGCAGCTTGGACTCTAGCGGGGGCGAGCAGTACTTC.

J is TRBJ1-2 and V is TRBV6-1; D gene ambiguous. The germline V gene has CDR1 MNHNS and CDR2 SASEGT. V gave up 1 base and J gave up 8 bases, with 11 bases separating them. CDR3 length equals 13 residues. The CDR3 DNA sequence: TGTGCCAGCAGTGAAGAGGAGGCGGTCGGCTACACCTTC. It encodes CASSEEEAVGYTF.